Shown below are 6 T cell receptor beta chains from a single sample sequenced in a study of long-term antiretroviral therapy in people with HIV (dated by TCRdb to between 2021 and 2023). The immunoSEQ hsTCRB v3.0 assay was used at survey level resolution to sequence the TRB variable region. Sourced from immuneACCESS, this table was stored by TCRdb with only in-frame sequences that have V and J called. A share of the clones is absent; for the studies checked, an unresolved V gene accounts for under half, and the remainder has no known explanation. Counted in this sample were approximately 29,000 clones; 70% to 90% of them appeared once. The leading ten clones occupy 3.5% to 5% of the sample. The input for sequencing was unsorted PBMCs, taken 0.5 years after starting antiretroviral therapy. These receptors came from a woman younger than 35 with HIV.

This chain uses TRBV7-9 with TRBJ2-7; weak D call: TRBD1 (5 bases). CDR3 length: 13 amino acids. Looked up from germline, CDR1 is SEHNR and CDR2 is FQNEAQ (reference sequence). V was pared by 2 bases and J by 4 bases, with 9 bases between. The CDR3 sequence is CASSLSAGYEQYF. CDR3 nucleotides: TGTGCCAGCAGCTTATCAGCAGGGTACGAGCAGTACTTC.

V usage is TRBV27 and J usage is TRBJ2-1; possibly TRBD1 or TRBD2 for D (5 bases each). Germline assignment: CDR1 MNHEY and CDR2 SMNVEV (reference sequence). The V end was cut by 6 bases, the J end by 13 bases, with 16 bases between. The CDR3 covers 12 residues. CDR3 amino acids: CASSPRGASQFF. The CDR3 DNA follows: TGTGCCAGCAGCCCACGAGGGGCTAGTCAGTTCTTC.

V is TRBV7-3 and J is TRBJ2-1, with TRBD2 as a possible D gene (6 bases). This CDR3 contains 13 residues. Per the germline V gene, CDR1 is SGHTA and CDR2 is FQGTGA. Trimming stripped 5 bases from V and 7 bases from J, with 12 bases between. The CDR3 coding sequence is TGTGCCAGCAGCCGGGGAGGACGGAATGAGCAGTTCTTC. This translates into CASSRGGRNEQFF. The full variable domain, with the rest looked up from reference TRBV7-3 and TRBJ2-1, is GAGVSQTPSNKVTEKGKYVELRCDPISGHTALYWYRQSLGQGPEFLIYFQGTGAADDSGLPNDRFFAVRPEGSVSTLKIQRTERGDSAVYLCASSRGGRNEQFFGPGTRLTVL.

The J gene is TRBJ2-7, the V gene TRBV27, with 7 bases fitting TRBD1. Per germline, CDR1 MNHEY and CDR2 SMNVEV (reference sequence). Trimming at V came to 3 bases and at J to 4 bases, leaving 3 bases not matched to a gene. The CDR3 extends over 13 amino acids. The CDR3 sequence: CASSLGTVYEQYF. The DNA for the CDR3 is TGTGCCAGCAGTTTGGGGACAGTTTACGAGCAGTACTTC.

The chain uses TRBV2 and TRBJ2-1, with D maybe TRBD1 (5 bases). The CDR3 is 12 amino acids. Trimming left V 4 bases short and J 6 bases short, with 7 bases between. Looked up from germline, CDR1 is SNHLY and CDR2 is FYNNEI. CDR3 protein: CASSGRGNEQFF. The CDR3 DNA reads TGTGCCAGCAGTGGTAGGGGCAATGAGCAGTTCTTC.

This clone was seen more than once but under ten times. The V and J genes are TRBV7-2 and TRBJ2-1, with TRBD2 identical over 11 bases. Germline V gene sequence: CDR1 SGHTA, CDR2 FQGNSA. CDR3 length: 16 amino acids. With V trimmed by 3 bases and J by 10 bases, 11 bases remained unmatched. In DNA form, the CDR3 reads TGTGCCAGCAGCTTTTTCAGTAGCGGGAGGGGGGGGGAGCAGTTCTTC. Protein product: CASSFFSSGRGGEQFF.